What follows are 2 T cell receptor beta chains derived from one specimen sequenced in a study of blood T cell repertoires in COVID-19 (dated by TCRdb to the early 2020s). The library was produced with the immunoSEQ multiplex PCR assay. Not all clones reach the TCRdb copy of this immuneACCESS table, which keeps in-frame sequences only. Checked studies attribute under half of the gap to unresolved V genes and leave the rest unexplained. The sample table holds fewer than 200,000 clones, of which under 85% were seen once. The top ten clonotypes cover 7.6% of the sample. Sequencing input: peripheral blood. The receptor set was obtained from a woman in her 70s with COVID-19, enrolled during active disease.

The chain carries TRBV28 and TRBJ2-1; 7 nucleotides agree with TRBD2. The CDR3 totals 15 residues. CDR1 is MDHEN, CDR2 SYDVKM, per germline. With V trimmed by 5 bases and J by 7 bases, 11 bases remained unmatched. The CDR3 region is CASSNPRAGYNEQFF. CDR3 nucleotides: TGTGCCAGCAGTAACCCCCGAGCGGGATATAATGAGCAGTTCTTC.

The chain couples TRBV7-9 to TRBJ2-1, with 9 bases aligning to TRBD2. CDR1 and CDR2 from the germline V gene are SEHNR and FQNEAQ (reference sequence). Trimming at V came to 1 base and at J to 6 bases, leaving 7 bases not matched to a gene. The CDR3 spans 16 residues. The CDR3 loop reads CASSLDGGRARNEQFF. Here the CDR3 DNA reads TGTGCCAGCAGCTTAGACGGCGGGAGGGCCCGCAATGAGCAGTTCTTC.